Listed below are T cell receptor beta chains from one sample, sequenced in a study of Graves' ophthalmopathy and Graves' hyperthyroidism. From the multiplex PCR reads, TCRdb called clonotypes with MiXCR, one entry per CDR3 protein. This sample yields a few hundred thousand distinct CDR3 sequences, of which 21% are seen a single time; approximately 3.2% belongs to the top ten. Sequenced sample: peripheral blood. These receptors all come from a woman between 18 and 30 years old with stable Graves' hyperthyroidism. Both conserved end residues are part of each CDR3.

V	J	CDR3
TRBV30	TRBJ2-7	CAWSATGYSYEQYF
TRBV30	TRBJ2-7	CAWSSGGAAVKF
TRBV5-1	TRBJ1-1	CASSFPREGTEAFF
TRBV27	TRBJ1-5	CASSPRGAGQPQHF
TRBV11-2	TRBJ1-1	CASSLFVLVNRGTEAFF
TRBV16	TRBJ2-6	CASSQAGSGANVLTF
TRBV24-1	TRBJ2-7	CATGTSGPEQYF
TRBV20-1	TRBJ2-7	CSATGQGGEQYF
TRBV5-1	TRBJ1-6	CASSFGVNSPLHF
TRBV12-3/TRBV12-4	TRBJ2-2	CASTLSGVNTGELFF
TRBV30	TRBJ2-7	CAWAPELAGYEQYF
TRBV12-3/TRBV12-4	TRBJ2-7	CASSETSGSYEQYF
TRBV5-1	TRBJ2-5	CASSSGVADEGETQYF
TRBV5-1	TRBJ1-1	CASSLAPMGTEAFF
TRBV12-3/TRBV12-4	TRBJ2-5	CASSSDRTVTQYF
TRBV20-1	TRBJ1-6	CSARKNSYNSPLHF
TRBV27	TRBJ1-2	CASSSTGAFGYGYTF
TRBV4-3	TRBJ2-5	CASSPYRTGLRETQYF